This is a list of T cell receptor beta chains from one sample in a study of blood T cell repertoires in COVID-19. TCRdb keeps only in-frame clones here, not all; method: immunoSEQ multiplex PCR. Of around 170,000 clones listed, around 83% are singletons. Sequenced sample: peripheral blood. The receptor source for this set is a woman aged 40 to 50 with acute or convalescent COVID-19. Each CDR3 is given with its conserved first and last residue. The D gene is left open where the match is weak. Some rows mark clone size as missing; the rest say once, few, many or name a class of expanded clone.

>TRBJ2-6|TRBV28|.|.
CASSAGEISGANVLTF
TGTGCCAGCAGTGCAGGGGAAATCTCTGGGGCCAACGTCCTGACTTTC
>TRBJ1-2|TRBV28|TRBD1|.
CASSLTGGSGGYTF
TGTGCCAGCAGTTTAACAGGGGGGTCCGGTGGCTACACCTTC
>TRBJ2-5|TRBV15|.|.
CATSSRGLGEETQYF
TGTGCCACCAGCTCAAGGGGGTTAGGGGAAGAGACCCAGTACTTC
>TRBJ1-2|TRBV5-1|.|.
CASSPEGNYGYTF
TGCGCCAGCAGCCCCGAGGGAAACTATGGCTACACCTTC
>TRBJ2-1|TRBV7-7|TRBD1|.
CASSWDSYNEQFF
TGTGCTAGCAGCTGGGACAGTTACAATGAGCAGTTCTTC
>TRBJ2-3|TRBV5-4|TRBD1|.
CASSQGTDLDTQYF
TGTGCCAGCAGCCAAGGGACAGATCTGGATACGCAGTATTTT
>TRBJ2-2|TRBV2|.|.
CASSRQNTGELFF
TGTGCCAGCAGCAGACAGAACACCGGGGAGCTGTTTTTT
>TRBJ1-5|TRBV10-3|.|.
CAISETGLSNQPQHF
TGTGCCATCAGTGAGACAGGGTTGAGCAATCAGCCCCAGCATTTT
>TRBJ2-1|TRBV7-2|.|.
CASSPHRDNEQFF
TGTGCCAGCAGCCCCCACAGGGACAATGAGCAGTTCTTC
>TRBJ2-1|TRBV12-5|.|.
CASAMGGLFIDEQFF
TGTGCTAGTGCCATGGGGGGGCTTTTCATCGATGAGCAGTTCTTC
>TRBJ2-5|TRBV3-1/TRBV3-2|.|.
CASSQDSRRETQYF
TGTGCCAGCAGCCAAGATTCCAGGAGGGAGACCCAGTACTTC
>TRBJ2-5|TRBV3-1/TRBV3-2|.|.
CASSQSEQTQYF
TGTGCCAGCAGCCAAAGTGAGCAGACCCAGTACTTC
>TRBJ2-1|TRBV18|TRBD2|.
CASSPPGLAGGNEQFF
TGTGCCAGCTCACCACCGGGACTAGCGGGGGGGAATGAGCAGTTCTTC
>TRBJ1-1|TRBV3-1/TRBV3-2|.|.
CASSLNHREAFF
TGTGCCAGCAGCCTAAACCACAGAGAAGCTTTCTTT
>TRBJ1-1|TRBV30|.|.
CAWSVGPETEAFF
TGTGCCTGGAGTGTAGGTCCGGAGACTGAAGCTTTCTTT
>TRBJ2-1|TRBV11-2|.|.
CASSLEGTPYNEQFF
TGTGCCAGCAGCTTAGAGGGGACTCCCTACAATGAGCAGTTCTTC
>TRBJ2-3|TRBV19|.|.
CASKRKGGAHGDTQYF
TGTGCCAGTAAGAGAAAAGGGGGGGCTCACGGGGATACGCAGTATTTT
>TRBJ2-7|TRBV18|TRBD1|.
CASSPGQGDEQYF
TGTGCCAGCTCACCCGGACAGGGTGACGAGCAGTACTTC
>TRBJ1-2|TRBV11-2|TRBD1|.
CASSPTGGSYGYTF
TGTGCCAGCAGCCCTACAGGGGGGTCCTATGGCTACACCTTC
>TRBJ2-7|TRBV28|.|.
CASHYEQYF
TGTGCCAGTCACTACGAGCAGTACTTC
>TRBJ1-1|TRBV9|TRBD1|.
CASSPRTGLEAFF
TGTGCCAGCAGCCCTAGGACAGGCCTTGAAGCTTTCTTT
>TRBJ1-2|TRBV1|.|.
CTSSQDTQGPNYGYTF
TGCACCAGCAGCCAAGATACCCAGGGGCCAAACTATGGCTACACCTTC
>TRBJ2-5|TRBV3-1/TRBV3-2|.|.
CASSLTLSPAGETQYF
TGTGCCAGCAGCCTCACATTGAGCCCGGCGGGAGAGACCCAGTACTTC
>TRBJ2-3|TRBV27|TRBD1|.
CASSKDGQGPWGTDTQYF
TGTGCCAGCAGCAAAGACGGACAGGGCCCATGGGGCACAGATACGCAGTATTTT
>TRBJ2-7|TRBV10-3|TRBD2|.
CAISPTSGGNEQYF
TGTGCCATCAGTCCGACTAGCGGGGGAAACGAGCAGTACTTC
>TRBJ1-6|TRBV5-1|.|.
CASSSTLTKTNSPLHF
TGCGCCAGCAGCTCAACGTTGACAAAAACTAATTCACCCCTCCACTTT
>TRBJ1-1|TRBV5-1|TRBD1|.
CASSGGDRQPWEAFF
TGCGCCAGCAGCGGCGGGGACAGGCAACCTTGGGAAGCTTTCTTT
>TRBJ1-5|TRBV5-1|TRBD1|.
CASSFQGAPNQPQHF
TGCGCCAGCAGTTTCCAGGGGGCTCCCAATCAGCCCCAGCATTTT
>TRBJ2-6|TRBV19|.|.
CASSIDLSSGANVLTF
TGTGCCAGTAGTATAGATCTCAGTTCTGGGGCCAACGTCCTGACTTTC
>TRBJ1-6|TRBV10-3|TRBD1|.
CAIRQGFNSPLHF
TGTGCCATCAGACAGGGGTTTAATTCACCCCTCCACTTT
>TRBJ2-3|TRBV30|.|.
CASGMGDTQYF
TGTGCGTCAGGGATGGGGGATACGCAGTATTTT
>TRBJ1-1|TRBV4-1|TRBD1|.
CASSSGQGALSEAFF
TGCGCCAGCAGCTCGGGACAGGGGGCTCTATCTGAAGCTTTCTTT
>TRBJ2-7|TRBV28|.|.
CASSSGGLKYEQYF
TGTGCCAGCAGTTCAGGAGGTTTGAAATACGAGCAGTACTTC
>TRBJ2-7|TRBV25-1|TRBD1|.
CASSWTGTYEQYF
TGTGCCAGCAGCTGGACAGGGACCTACGAGCAGTACTTC
>TRBJ1-3|TRBV29-1|.|.
CSVVTSSGNTIYF
TGCAGCGTTGTTACTAGCTCTGGAAACACCATATATTTT
>TRBJ2-7|TRBV15|TRBD2|once
CATSFSGSSYEQYF
TGTGCCACCAGCTTTAGCGGGAGTTCCTACGAGCAGTACTTC
>TRBJ2-3|TRBV4-1|.|.
CASSQEATDTQYF
TGCGCCAGCAGCCAAGAAGCGACAGATACGCAGTATTTT
>TRBJ2-4|TRBV27|TRBD2|.
CASSFLAGDHRRRIQYF
TGTGCCAGCAGTTTTCTAGCGGGAGATCACCGCCGTCGCATTCAGTACTTC
>TRBJ1-2|TRBV7-2|TRBD1|.
CASSLGPTGTGSYGYTF
TGTGCCAGCAGCTTAGGACCGACCGGGACAGGGAGCTATGGCTACACCTTC
>TRBJ1-2|TRBV3-1/TRBV3-2|TRBD1|.
CASSPGTGGGYGYTF
TGTGCCAGCAGCCCCGGGACAGGGGGTGGTTATGGCTACACCTTC
>TRBJ2-7|TRBV28|.|.
CASRPQGTYEQYF
TGTGCCAGCAGACCACAGGGAACCTACGAGCAGTACTTC
>TRBJ2-1|TRBV6-5|TRBD2|.
CASRKEAGNNEQFF
TGTGCCAGCAGGAAGGAAGCGGGGAATAATGAGCAGTTCTTC
>TRBJ2-1|TRBV11-1|TRBD2|.
CASSAVSGDNEQFF
TGTGCCAGCAGCGCCGTTAGCGGGGATAATGAGCAGTTCTTC
>TRBJ2-7|TRBV6-6|.|.
CATLRDTSYEQYF
TGTGCCACCCTAAGGGACACCTCCTACGAGCAGTACTTC
>TRBJ2-2|TRBV6-1|TRBD1|.
CASSEQGDTGELFF
TGTGCCAGCAGTGAGCAGGGGGACACCGGGGAGCTGTTTTTT
>TRBJ2-7|TRBV27|.|once
CASSRDPGTAPYEQYF
TGTGCCAGCAGTCGAGACCCCGGGACTGCCCCCTACGAGCAGTACTTC
>TRBJ2-7|TRBV3-1/TRBV3-2|.|.
CASSQAGAGEQYF
TGTGCCAGCAGCCAAGCAGGGGCGGGCGAGCAGTACTTC
>TRBJ2-5|TRBV24-1|TRBD1|few
CATRPGGTGTQYF
TGTGCCACCAGACCAGGGGGTACAGGGACCCAGTACTTC